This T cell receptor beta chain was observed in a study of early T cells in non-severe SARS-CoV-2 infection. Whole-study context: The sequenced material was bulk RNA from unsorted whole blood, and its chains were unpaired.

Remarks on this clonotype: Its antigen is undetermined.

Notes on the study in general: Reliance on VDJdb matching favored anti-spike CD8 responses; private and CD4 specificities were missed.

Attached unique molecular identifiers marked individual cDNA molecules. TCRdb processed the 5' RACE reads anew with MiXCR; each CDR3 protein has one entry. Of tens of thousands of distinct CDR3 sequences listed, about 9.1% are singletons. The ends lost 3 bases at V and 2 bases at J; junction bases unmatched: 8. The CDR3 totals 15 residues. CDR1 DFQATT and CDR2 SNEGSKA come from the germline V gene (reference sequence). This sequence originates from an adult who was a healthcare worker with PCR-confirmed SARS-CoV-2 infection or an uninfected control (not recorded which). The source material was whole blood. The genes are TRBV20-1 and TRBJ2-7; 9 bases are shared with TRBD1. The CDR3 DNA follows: TGCAGTGCTAGCCCCTTAGACAGGGGGACCTACGAGCAGTACTTC. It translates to CSASPLDRGTYEQYF.